Detailed here is one T cell receptor (beta chain). No base quality information exists; no much larger clone differs at one position. This sample was taken from a study of T cells in tuberculosis (dated by TCRdb to 2016 to 2018). Regarding the research as a whole: To characterize T cells specific for the mycobacterial lipid antigen glucose monomycolate (GMM), the study used CD1B tetramers together with high-throughput TCR immunosequencing. The full study reports these points: T cells binding the CD1B-GMM tetramer with low affinity may have been missed by the stringent sort gate.

The junction shows trimming of 0 bases on V and 4 bases on J, plus 13 bases between the germline ends. The CDR3 goes from the cysteine to the phenylalanine over 15 residues. Only the CDR3 region is kept as DNA, spanning 45 bases read in frame from base 1. CDR1 SGHRS and CDR2 YFSETQ were looked up in the germline V gene. PBMC were thawed, rested overnight, stained with GMM-loaded CD1B tetramer, a Live/Dead dye and anti-CD3, and then sorted on a FACS Aria II. C32 glucose monomycolate purified from Rhodococcus equi was loaded onto CD1B tetramers. Before cryopreservation, the PBMC used for tetramer sorting had been depleted of CD14-expressing monocytes for a separate study. From each donor, about 100,000 tetramer-negative cells were also sorted and analyzed side by side with the tetramer-positive cells. GMM-loaded CD1B tetramers were used to sort antigen-specific T cells from several healthy South African adults.

Because TCR-alpha and TCR-beta chains were sequenced unpaired, no information on chain pairing was available. TCR libraries were generated with the immunoSEQ multiplex PCR assay, using TCR-beta and/or TCR-alpha/delta assays for each sample. The amplified TCR libraries were sequenced on the Illumina high-throughput platform. As for the authors' bioinformatics: Clustering and dimensionality reduction relied on pairwise TCRdist distances among GMM-specific receptors from T cells that were either sorted ex vivo or expanded in vitro. Sequence motifs defined by gene usage and CDR3 content were checked for enrichment by comparing tetramer-positive and tetramer-negative populations. As stored in TCRdb, this immuneACCESS dataset retains in-frame rearrangements with V and J assigned. A fraction of the clones does not appear; measured against another copy, unresolved V genes explain less than half of the discrepancy, and the remainder lacks a known reason. Clone size and V and J calls were adopted from that table, with D and trimming inferred from the DNA. This sample gives tens of thousands of clones in total; roughly 93% of them show up just once. The ten largest clones add up to around 1.8% of the sample.

The sequenced sample consisted of CD1b-GMM tetramer-negative cells sorted from PBMCs. Sample cell subset or site, as interpreted from the label and publication: T cells not binding CD1B-GMM tetramer, sorted from same donor. The clonotype originates from an adult woman with latent tuberculosis. This receptor chain uses TRBV5-1 and TRBJ1-1; tentative D gene TRBD1, with 6 bases matching. At the DNA level, the sequence is TGCGCCAGCAGCTTGGAGGGGGGGCAGCGCACTGAAGCTTTCTTT. Its protein product is CASSLEGGQRTEAFF. The CDR3 plus the reference TRBV5-1 and TRBJ1-1 genes for the other parts give the full variable domain: KAGVTQTPRYLIKTRGQQVTLSCSPISGHRSVSWYQQTPGQGLQFLFEYFSETQRNKGNFPGRFSGRQFSNSRSEMNVSTLELGDSALYLCASSLEGGQRTEAFFGQGTRLTVV.